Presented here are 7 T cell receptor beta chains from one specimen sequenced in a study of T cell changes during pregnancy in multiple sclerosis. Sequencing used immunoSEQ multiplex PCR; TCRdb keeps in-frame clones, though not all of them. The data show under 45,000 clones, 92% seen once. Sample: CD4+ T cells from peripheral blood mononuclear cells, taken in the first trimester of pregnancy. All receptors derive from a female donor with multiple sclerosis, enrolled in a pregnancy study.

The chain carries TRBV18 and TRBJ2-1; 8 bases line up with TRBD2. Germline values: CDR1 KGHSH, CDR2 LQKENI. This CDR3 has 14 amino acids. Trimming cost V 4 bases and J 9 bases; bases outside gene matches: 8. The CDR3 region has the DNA TGTGCCAGCTCACGCCCGGGACTAGAGGTTGAGCAGTTCTTC. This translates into CASSRPGLEVEQFF.

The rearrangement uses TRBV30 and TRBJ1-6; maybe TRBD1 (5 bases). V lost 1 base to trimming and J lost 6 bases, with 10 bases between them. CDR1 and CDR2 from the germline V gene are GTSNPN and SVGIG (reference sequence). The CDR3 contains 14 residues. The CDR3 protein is CAWSGTLFNSPLHF. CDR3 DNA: TGTGCCTGGAGTGGGACACTCTTTAATTCACCCCTCCACTTT.

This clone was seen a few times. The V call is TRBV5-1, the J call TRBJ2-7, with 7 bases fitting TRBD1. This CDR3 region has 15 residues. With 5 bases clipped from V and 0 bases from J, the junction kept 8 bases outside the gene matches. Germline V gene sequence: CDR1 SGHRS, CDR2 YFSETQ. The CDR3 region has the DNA TGCGCCAGCAGTTCCGGACAGGAATTCTCCTACGAGCAGTACTTC. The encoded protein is CASSSGQEFSYEQYF.

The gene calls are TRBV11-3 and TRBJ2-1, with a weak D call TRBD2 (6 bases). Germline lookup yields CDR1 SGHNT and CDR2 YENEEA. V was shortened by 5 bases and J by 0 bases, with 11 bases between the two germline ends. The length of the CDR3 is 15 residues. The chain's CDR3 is CASSRDSSSYNEQFF. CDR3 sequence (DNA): TGTGCCAGCAGCCGGGACTCTAGCTCCTACAATGAGCAGTTCTTC.

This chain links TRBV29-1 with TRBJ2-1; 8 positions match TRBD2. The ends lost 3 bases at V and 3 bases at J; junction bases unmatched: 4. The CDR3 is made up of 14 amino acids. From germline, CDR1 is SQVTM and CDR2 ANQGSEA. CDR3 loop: CSVDGTSIYNEQFF. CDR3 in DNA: TGCAGCGTTGACGGGACTAGTATCTACAATGAGCAGTTCTTC.

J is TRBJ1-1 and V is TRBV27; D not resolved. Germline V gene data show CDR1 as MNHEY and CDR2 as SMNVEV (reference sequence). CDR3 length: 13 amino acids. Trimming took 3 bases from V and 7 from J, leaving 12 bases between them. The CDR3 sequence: CASSFIASGEAFF. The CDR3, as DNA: TGTGCCAGCAGTTTCATAGCCAGCGGTGAAGCTTTCTTT.

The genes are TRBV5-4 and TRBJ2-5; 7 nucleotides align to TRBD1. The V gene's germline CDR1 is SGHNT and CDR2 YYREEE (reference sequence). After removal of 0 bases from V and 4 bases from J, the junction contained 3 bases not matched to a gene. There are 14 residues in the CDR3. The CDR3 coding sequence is TGTGCCAGCAGCTTGGGAAACAGGGGAGAGACCCAGTACTTC. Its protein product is CASSLGNRGETQYF. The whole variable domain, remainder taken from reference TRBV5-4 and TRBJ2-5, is ETGVTQSPTHLIKTRGQQVTLRCSSQSGHNTVSWYQQALGQGPQFIFQYYREEENGRGNFPPRFSGLQFPNYSSELNVNALELDDSALYLCASSLGNRGETQYFGPGTRLLVL.